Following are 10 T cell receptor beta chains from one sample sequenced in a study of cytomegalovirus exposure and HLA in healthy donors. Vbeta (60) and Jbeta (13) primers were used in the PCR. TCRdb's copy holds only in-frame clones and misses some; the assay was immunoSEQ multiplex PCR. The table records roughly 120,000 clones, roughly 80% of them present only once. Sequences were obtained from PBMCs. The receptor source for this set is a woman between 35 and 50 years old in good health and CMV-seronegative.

The DNA for the CDR3 is TGTGCCAGCAGCCCTCGGTCGTCCGGGACTTCCTACAATGAGCAGTTCTTC. Amino acids: CASSPRSSGTSYNEQFF. The chain links TRBV9 to TRBJ2-1; a weak D match, TRBD2 (6 bases). V lost 4 bases and J lost 1, with 18 bases in between. CDR1 is SGDLS, CDR2 YYNGEE, per germline. The CDR3 is 17 residues long. Complete variable domain (other parts from reference TRBV9 and TRBJ2-1): DSGVTQTPKHLITATGQRVTLRCSPRSGDLSVYWYQQSLDQGLQFLIQYYNGEERAKGNILERFSAQQFPDLHSELNLSSLELGDSALYFCASSPRSSGTSYNEQFFGPGTRLTVL.

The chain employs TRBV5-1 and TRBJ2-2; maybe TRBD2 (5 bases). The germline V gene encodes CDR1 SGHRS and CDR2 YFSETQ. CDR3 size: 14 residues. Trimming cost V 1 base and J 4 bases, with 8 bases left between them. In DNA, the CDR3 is TGCGCCAGCAGCTTGCGGGGAATCACCGGGGAGCTGTTTTTT. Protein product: CASSLRGITGELFF.

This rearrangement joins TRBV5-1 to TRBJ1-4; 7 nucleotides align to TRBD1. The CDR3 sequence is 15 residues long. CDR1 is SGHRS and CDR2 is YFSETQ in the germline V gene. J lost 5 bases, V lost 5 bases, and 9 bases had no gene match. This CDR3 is CASRPGTASNEKLFF. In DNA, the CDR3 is TGCGCCAGCAGACCCGGGACAGCCTCCAATGAAAAACTGTTTTTT.

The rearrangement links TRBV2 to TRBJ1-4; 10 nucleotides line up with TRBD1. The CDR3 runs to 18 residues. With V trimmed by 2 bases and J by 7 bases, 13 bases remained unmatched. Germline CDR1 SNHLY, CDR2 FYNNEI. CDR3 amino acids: CASSEFGTGAVRGEKLFF. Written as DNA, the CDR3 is TGTGCCAGCAGTGAATTCGGGACAGGGGCGGTCAGGGGTGAAAAACTGTTTTTT.

CDR3 amino acids: CASSLGAGGNQPQHF. In nucleotides, the CDR3 is TGTGCCAGCAGCTTAGGGGCAGGGGGCAATCAGCCCCAGCATTTT. V is TRBV6-6 and J is TRBJ1-5; tentatively, D is TRBD1 (6 bases). V was shortened by 6 bases and J by 2 bases, with 14 bases between the two germline ends. The germline V gene encodes CDR1 MNHNY and CDR2 SVGAGI (reference sequence). This CDR3 comprises 15 residues.

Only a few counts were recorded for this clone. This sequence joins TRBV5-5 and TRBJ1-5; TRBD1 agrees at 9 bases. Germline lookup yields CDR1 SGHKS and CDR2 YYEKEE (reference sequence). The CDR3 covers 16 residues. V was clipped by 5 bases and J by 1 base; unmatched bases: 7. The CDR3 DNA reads TGTGCCAGCAGTCTACTACAGGGGGCGAGCAATCAGCCCCAGCATTTT. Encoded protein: CASSLLQGASNQPQHF.

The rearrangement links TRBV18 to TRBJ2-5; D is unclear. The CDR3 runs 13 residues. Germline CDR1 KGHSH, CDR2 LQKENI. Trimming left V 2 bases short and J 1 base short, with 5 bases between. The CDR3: CASSPGTQETQYF. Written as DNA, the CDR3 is TGTGCCAGCTCACCAGGCACCCAAGAGACCCAGTACTTC.

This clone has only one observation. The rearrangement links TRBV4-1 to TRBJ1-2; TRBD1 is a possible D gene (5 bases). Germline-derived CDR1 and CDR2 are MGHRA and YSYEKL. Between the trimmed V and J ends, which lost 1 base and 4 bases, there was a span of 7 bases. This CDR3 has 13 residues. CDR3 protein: CASSQAGGYGYTF. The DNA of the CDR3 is TGCGCCAGCAGCCAAGCGGGGGGCTATGGCTACACCTTC.

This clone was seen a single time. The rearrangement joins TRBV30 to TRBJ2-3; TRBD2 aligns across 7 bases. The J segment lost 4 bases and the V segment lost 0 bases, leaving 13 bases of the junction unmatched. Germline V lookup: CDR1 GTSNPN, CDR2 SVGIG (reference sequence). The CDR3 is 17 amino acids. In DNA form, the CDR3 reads TGTGCCTGGAGTGTACCGTGGGAGGGACCACCGCCAGATACGCAGTATTTT. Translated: CAWSVPWEGPPPDTQYF.

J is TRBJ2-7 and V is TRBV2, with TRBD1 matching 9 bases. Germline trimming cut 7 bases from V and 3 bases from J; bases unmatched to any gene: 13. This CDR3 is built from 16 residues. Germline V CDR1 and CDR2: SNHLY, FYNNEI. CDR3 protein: CASIPVSWDRDYEQYF. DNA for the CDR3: TGTGCCAGCATCCCCGTGAGCTGGGACAGGGACTACGAGCAGTACTTC.